One sample yielded the 16 T cell receptor beta chains listed below, sequenced in a study of blood T cell repertoires in COVID-19. Assay used: immunoSEQ multiplex PCR; TCRdb lists only in-frame clones, some missing. The sample records about 130,000 clones, 85% being singletons. Sequencing used peripheral blood. The receptors were sampled from an older man with active or convalescent COVID-19.

The V gene is TRBV15, the J gene TRBJ2-1; a possible D gene is TRBD1 (6 bases). The V and J ends lost 1 base and 8 bases respectively, with 15 bases between them. Germline values: CDR1 LNHNV, CDR2 YYDKDF (reference sequence). CDR3 length: 15 amino acids. CDR3 in amino acids: CATSRGGGFRDEQFF. In nucleotides, the CDR3 is TGTGCCACCAGCAGAGGAGGGGGATTTCGGGATGAGCAGTTCTTC.

The chain links TRBV7-3 to TRBJ2-2, with 7 bases identical to TRBD2. Germline V gives CDR1 SGHTA, CDR2 FQGTGA. With V trimmed by 5 bases and J by 1 base, 7 bases remained unmatched. There are 16 residues in the CDR3. CDR3: CASSPRAGLNTGELFF. The CDR3 DNA sequence: TGTGCCAGCAGCCCCCGAGCGGGGCTGAACACCGGGGAGCTGTTTTTT. Drawing the rest from reference TRBV7-3 and TRBJ2-2, the complete variable domain is GAGVSQTPSNKVTEKGKYVELRCDPISGHTALYWYRQSLGQGPEFLIYFQGTGAADDSGLPNDRFFAVRPEGSVSTLKIQRTERGDSAVYLCASSPRAGLNTGELFFGEGSRLTVL.

The chain recombines TRBV5-1 with TRBJ2-3; D remains ambiguous. The CDR3 sequence is 16 residues long. V was pared by 0 bases and J by 0 bases, with 11 bases between. Germline CDR1 SGHRS, CDR2 YFSETQ. As DNA, the CDR3 is TGCGCCAGCAGCTTGGCCCCCTTGTCTAGCACAGATACGCAGTATTTT. This codes for CASSLAPLSSTDTQYF.

In regard to this clone: A much larger clone differs by one base, so this may be a read error. J is TRBJ2-7 and V is TRBV12-3 or TRBV12-4; no definite D call. The CDR3 is 11 amino acids. Trimming removed 4 bases at V and 3 bases at J, with 4 bases between. Written as DNA, the CDR3 is TGTGCCAGCAGTTCCTACTACGAGCAGTACTTC. Encoded protein: CASSSYYEQYF.

The chain recombines TRBV28 with TRBJ1-2, with a possible D match to TRBD1 (6 bases). Germline V gene data show CDR1 as MDHEN and CDR2 as SYDVKM. This CDR3 has 15 residues. V lost 3 bases and J lost 6, with 17 bases in between. The CDR3 region is CASSFLATGLHGYTF. As DNA, the CDR3 is TGTGCCAGCAGTTTCCTTGCAACAGGGTTACATGGCTACACCTTC.

The rearrangement links TRBV6-2 or TRBV6-3 to TRBJ2-1; 9 bases are shared with TRBD1. CDR1 and CDR2 from the germline V gene are MNHEY and SVGEGT. J gave up 4 bases and V 2 bases, and 15 bases lay outside the gene matches. This CDR3 has 19 residues. The CDR3 sequence is CASSYSRNPRTGAYNEQFF. For the CDR3, the DNA is TGTGCCAGCAGTTACAGCCGAAATCCACGGACAGGGGCGTACAATGAGCAGTTCTTC.

The sample holds one count of this clone. J is TRBJ2-3 and V is TRBV29-1; tentative D call: TRBD2 (6 bases). V gave up 3 bases and J gave up 6 bases, with 13 bases separating them. The CDR3 sequence is 13 residues long. The germline V gene has CDR1 SQVTM and CDR2 ANQGSEA. DNA of the CDR3: TGCAGCGTTGAGGAGGGGCTCGGCGATACGCAGTATTTT. Translation gives CSVEEGLGDTQYF.

The V call is TRBV19, the J call TRBJ1-2; no definite D call. Trimming removed 3 bases from V and 2 bases from J, with 7 bases in between. The CDR3 extends over 13 amino acids. Per germline, CDR1 LNHDA and CDR2 SQIVND (reference sequence). CDR3: CASSMRQNYGYTF. In nucleotides, the CDR3 is TGTGCCAGTAGTATGCGGCAGAACTATGGCTACACCTTC.

J is TRBJ1-3 and V is TRBV27, with D unresolved. This CDR3 contains 15 residues. Germline V lookup: CDR1 MNHEY, CDR2 SMNVEV (reference sequence). Trimming left V 4 bases short and J 0 bases short, with 10 bases between. This CDR3 is CASSSVASSGNTIYF. DNA for the CDR3: TGTGCCAGCAGTTCGGTCGCCTCCTCTGGAAACACCATATATTTT.

The chain couples TRBV6-1 to TRBJ2-1, with TRBD2 matching over 15 bases. The CDR3 extends over 19 amino acids. CDR1 and CDR2 from the germline V gene are MNHNS and SASEGT. V shed 2 bases and J 7 bases; nucleotides not matched to a gene: 12. The CDR3 is CASSETGLAGGPTRNEQFF. CDR3 in DNA: TGTGCCAGCAGTGAAACCGGACTAGCGGGAGGGCCTACTAGGAATGAGCAGTTCTTC.

The rearrangement links TRBV6-2 or TRBV6-3 to TRBJ2-2, with a possible D match to TRBD1 (5 bases). CDR3 length: 16 residues. Trimming pared 5 bases from V and 4 bases from J, leaving 17 bases between. Germline loops: CDR1 MNHEY, CDR2 SVGEGT. The CDR3 DNA reads TGTGCCAGCAGTAATGGAGTAGGGGTGATCACCGGGGAGCTGTTTTTT. Its protein is CASSNGVGVITGELFF.

This clone occurred a few times. The V gene is TRBV13, the J gene TRBJ1-6; D uncertain. Germline V CDR1 and CDR2: PRHDT, FYEKMQ (reference sequence). This CDR3 spans 15 amino acids. Trimming pared 0 bases from V and 9 bases from J, leaving 12 bases between. CDR3 bases: TGTGCCAGCAGCTTAGGGTCAGGCCTCGGTTCACCCCTCCACTTT. Residues: CASSLGSGLGSPLHF. Based on the CDR3 plus reference TRBV13 and TRBJ1-6, the full variable domain is AAGVIQSPRHLIKEKRETATLKCYPIPRHDTVYWYQQGPGQDPQFLISFYEKMQSDKGSIPDRFSAQQFSDYHSELNMSSLELGDSALYFCASSLGSGLGSPLHFGNGTRLTVT.

CDR3: CASSSDRLSSYEQYF. The CDR3 nucleotides read TGTGCCAGCAGTTCTGACAGGCTTAGCTCCTACGAGCAGTACTTC. V usage is TRBV6-5 and J usage is TRBJ2-7, with a possible D match to TRBD1 (6 bases). The CDR3 is made up of 15 amino acids. The V end lost 4 bases, the J end lost 0 bases, and 13 bases lay between the germline ends. Germline assignment: CDR1 MNHEY and CDR2 SVGAGI.

The chain recombines TRBV27 with TRBJ1-1; no clear D. Trimming removed 0 bases from V and 3 bases from J, with 17 bases in between. Germline assignment: CDR1 MNHEY and CDR2 SMNVEV (reference sequence). The CDR3 loop spans 17 amino acids. The CDR3 region is CASSLSEQRGLHTEAFF. The CDR3 nucleotides read TGTGCCAGCAGTTTATCGGAACAGAGAGGGCTGCACACTGAAGCTTTCTTT.

The rearrangement links TRBV18 to TRBJ2-5; 7 positions match TRBD1. The trim removed 3 bases at V and 4 bases at J, leaving 8 bases unmatched. CDR3 length: 15 residues. Germline-derived CDR1 and CDR2 are KGHSH and LQKENI. The CDR3 reads CASSPQQGIRETQYF. For the CDR3, the DNA is TGTGCCAGCTCACCTCAACAGGGGATCAGAGAGACCCAGTACTTC.

Only one count was recorded for this clone. V and J are TRBV4-3 and TRBJ2-3, with 7 bases identical to TRBD1. This CDR3 has 15 residues. Trimming removed 2 bases from V and 3 bases from J; junction bases left unmatched: 5. Germline V gives CDR1 LGHNA, CDR2 YSLEER. The CDR3 DNA reads TGCGCCAGCAGCCAAAGACAGGGTCAGACAGATACGCAGTATTTT. The encoded protein is CASSQRQGQTDTQYF.